This T cell receptor beta chain came from a study of long-term antiretroviral therapy in people with HIV. In the case of this clone: Its target is unknown.

immunoSEQ v3.0 was run at survey level. Sequencing used immunoSEQ multiplex PCR; TCRdb keeps in-frame clones, though not all of them. The table shows 35,000 or so clones, with around 82% occurring only once. The CDR3 has 17 residues. Germline loops: CDR1 LGHNA, CDR2 YNFKEQ. The junction had 9 bases not matched to a gene; V was cut back by 4 bases and J by 0 bases. Study findings and constraints: When set beside controls, HIV repertoires had CDR3 length ranges that were narrower.

This TCR was recovered from a man between 18 and 29 years old with HIV. Sample: unsorted PBMCs, taken 0.4 years before starting antiretroviral therapy. The rearrangement joins TRBV4-2 to TRBJ1-3; TRBD1 matches at 7 bases. CDR3 residues: CASSREGRTGSGNTIYF. The CDR3 DNA reads TGTGCCAGCAGCCGAGAAGGTAGGACAGGCTCTGGAAACACCATATATTTT.